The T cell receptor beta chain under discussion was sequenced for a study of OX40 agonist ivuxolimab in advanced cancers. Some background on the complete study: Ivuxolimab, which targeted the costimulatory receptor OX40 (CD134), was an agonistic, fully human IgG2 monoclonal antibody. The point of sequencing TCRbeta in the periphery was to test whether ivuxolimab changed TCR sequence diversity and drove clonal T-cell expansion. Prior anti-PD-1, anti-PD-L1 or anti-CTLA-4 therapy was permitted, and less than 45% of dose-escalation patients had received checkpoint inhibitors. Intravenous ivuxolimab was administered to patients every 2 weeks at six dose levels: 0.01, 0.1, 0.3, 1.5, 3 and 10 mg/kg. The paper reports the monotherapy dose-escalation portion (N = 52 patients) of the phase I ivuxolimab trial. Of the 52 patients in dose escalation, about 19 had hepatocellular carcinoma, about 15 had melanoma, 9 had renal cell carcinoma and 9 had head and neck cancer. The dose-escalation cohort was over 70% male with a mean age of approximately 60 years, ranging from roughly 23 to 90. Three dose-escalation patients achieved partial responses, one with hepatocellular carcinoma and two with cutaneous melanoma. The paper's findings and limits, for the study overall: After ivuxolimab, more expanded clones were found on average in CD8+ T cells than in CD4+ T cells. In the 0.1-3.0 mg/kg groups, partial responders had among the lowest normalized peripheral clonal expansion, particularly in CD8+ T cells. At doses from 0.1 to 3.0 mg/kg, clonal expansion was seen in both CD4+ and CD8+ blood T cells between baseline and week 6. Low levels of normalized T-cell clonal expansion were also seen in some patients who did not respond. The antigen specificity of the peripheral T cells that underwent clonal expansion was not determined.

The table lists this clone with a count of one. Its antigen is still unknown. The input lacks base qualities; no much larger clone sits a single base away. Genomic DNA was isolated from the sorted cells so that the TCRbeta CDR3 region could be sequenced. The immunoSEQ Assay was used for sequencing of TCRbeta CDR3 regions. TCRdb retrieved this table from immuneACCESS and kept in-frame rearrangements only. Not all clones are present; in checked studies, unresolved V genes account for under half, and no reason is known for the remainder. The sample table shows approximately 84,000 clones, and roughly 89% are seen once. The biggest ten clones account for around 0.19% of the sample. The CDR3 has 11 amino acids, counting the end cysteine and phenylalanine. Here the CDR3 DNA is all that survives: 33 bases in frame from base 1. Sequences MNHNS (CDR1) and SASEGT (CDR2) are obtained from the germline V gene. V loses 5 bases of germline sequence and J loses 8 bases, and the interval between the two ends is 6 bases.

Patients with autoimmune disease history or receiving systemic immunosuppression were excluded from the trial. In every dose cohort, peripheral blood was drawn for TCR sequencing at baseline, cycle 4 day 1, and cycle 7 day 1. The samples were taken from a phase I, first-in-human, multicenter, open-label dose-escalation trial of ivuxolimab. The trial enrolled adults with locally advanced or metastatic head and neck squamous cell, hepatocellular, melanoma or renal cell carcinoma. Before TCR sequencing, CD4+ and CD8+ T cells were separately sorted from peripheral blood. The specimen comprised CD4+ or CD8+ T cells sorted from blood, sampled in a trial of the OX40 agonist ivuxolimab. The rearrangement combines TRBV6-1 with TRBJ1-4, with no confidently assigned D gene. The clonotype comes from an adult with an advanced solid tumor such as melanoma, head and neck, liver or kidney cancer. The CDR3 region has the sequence CASSNPEKLFF. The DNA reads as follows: TGTGCCAGCAGTAATCCAGAAAAACTGTTTTTT.